Below are 10 T cell receptor beta chains sequenced from a single sample in a study of OX40 agonist ivuxolimab in advanced cancers. Libraries were prepared by immunoSEQ multiplex PCR; TCRdb keeps only in-frame clonotypes and omits some of them. The table records 74,000 or so clones, roughly nine tenths of them present only once. The specimen was CD4+ or CD8+ T cells sorted from blood, collected in a trial of the OX40 agonist ivuxolimab. The source of these receptors is an adult with an advanced solid tumor such as melanoma, head and neck, liver or kidney cancer.

This sequence joins TRBV4-2 and TRBJ1-2; D is ambiguous. Germline loops: CDR1 LGHNA, CDR2 YNFKEQ. V was shortened by 4 bases and J by 5 bases, with 17 bases between the two germline ends. The CDR3 extends over 15 amino acids. The CDR3 region has the DNA TGTGCCAGCAGCCTCGCCCCCGCAGAAGCTTATGGCTACACCTTC. Translation gives CASSLAPAEAYGYTF.

The gene calls are TRBV10-3 and TRBJ1-6; possibly TRBD1 for D (5 bases). This CDR3 spans 14 amino acids. The germline V gene encodes CDR1 ENHRY and CDR2 SYGVKD. V gave up 8 bases and J gave up 7 bases, with 15 bases separating them. The CDR3: CAIAAGRRNSPLHF. CDR3 DNA sequence: TGTGCCATCGCAGCGGGACGGAGAAATTCACCCCTCCACTTT.

V and J are TRBV28 and TRBJ1-1; 7 positions agree with TRBD1. Germline assignment: CDR1 MDHEN and CDR2 SYDVKM. The CDR3 sequence is 17 residues long. V dropped 5 bases and J dropped 3; count of bases not matched to a gene: 15. The CDR3 nucleotides read TGTGCCAGCAGTCTCCCCCCGACAGGGCCGGGCTACACTGAAGCTTTCTTT. This gives the protein CASSLPPTGPGYTEAFF.

This clone was recorded once. The chain is built from TRBV10-3 and TRBJ2-6; D gene unclear. The CDR3 totals 13 residues. Germline CDR1 ENHRY, CDR2 SYGVKD. CDR3 amino acids: CGALNPGANVLTF. The CDR3 DNA follows: TGTGGCGCGCTCAACCCTGGGGCCAACGTCCTGACTTTC.

This clone was counted a single time. The rearrangement links TRBV10-3 to TRBJ2-7, with D possibly matching TRBD1 (5 bases). Trimming took 6 bases from V and 3 from J, leaving 12 bases between them. The CDR3 runs to 13 residues. CDR1 and CDR2 (germline): ENHRY, SYGVKD. CDR3 sequence reads: CAIRQDTHYEQYF. The CDR3 bases are TGTGCCATCAGGCAGGACACCCACTACGAGCAGTACTTC.

The V and J genes are TRBV18 and TRBJ2-3, with 10 positions matching TRBD1. CDR1 and CDR2 from the germline V gene are KGHSH and LQKENI. The trim removed 6 bases at V and 1 base at J, leaving 7 bases unmatched. This CDR3 is built from 16 residues. The CDR3 bases are TGTGCCAGCTCCCAAGTCGGGACAGGGGGCACAGATACGCAGTATTTT. Protein product: CASSQVGTGGTDTQYF.

The rearrangement uses TRBV4-1 and TRBJ2-3, with D unresolved. V gave up 1 base and J gave up 0 bases, with 11 bases separating them. The CDR3 spans 16 residues. Germline values: CDR1 MGHRA, CDR2 YSYEKL. CDR3 DNA sequence: TGCGCCAGCAGCCAAGGGCAACGGAGTAGCACAGATACGCAGTATTTT. It specifies CASSQGQRSSTDTQYF.

The chain has TRBV6-5 and TRBJ2-7; possibly TRBD1 for D (6 bases). The germline gives CDR1 MNHEY, CDR2 SVGAGI. The germline V and J ends were trimmed by 6 bases and 2 bases, with 14 bases remaining between them. The CDR3 length is 14 residues. CDR3: CASRGQGFPYEQYF. CDR3 nucleotides: TGTGCCAGCAGGGGTCAGGGGTTTCCCTACGAGCAGTACTTC.

The chain couples TRBV5-8 to TRBJ1-2, with 7 bases lining up with TRBD1. The germline V gene has CDR1 SGHTS and CDR2 YDEGEE. Trimming cost V 5 bases and J 6 bases; bases outside gene matches: 7. This CDR3 contains 13 residues. Here the CDR3 reads CASSLFRGDGYTF. The CDR3 bases are TGTGCCAGCAGTCTTTTCAGGGGGGATGGCTACACCTTC.

The gene calls are TRBV2 and TRBJ2-7, with 7 bases lining up with TRBD1. The germline gives CDR1 SNHLY, CDR2 FYNNEI. The CDR3 is made up of 12 amino acids. Trimming took 6 bases from V and 7 from J; bases not matched to a gene: 6. The CDR3 DNA reads TGTGCCAGCAGGGGGGACAGTCGGGAGCAGTACTTC. This translates into CASRGDSREQYF. Full variable domain (missing parts from reference TRBV2 and TRBJ2-7): EPEVTQTPSHQVTQMGQEVILRCVPISNHLYFYWYRQILGQKVEFLVSFYNNEISEKSEIFDDQFSVERPDGSNFTLKIRSTKLEDSAMYFCASRGDSREQYFGPGTRLTVT.